Listed below are T cell receptor beta chains from one sample, sequenced in a study of breast tumors, draining lymph nodes, adjacent tissues. MiXCR, run by TCRdb on the multiplex PCR reads, gives a single entry per CDR3 protein. The sample shows around 100,000 distinct CDR3 sequences, approximately 22% of them seen only once. The specimen sequenced was axillary lymph node tissue. The receptors shown here come from a female donor with breast cancer. Some clones in this sample may be carry-over from other donors' samples. Each CDR3 is given with its conserved first and last residue. Fields, in order: D gene, clone size, J gene, V gene, CDR3 protein, CDR3 DNA. The D gene is left open where the match is weak. Some rows have no size entry. The others give once, few or many, or a class for an expanded clone.

>NA|NA|TRBJ1-1|TRBV6-5
CASSYSGGMRTEAFF
TGTGCCAGCAGTTATTCGGGGGGTATGCGCACTGAAGCTTTCTTT
>NA|many|TRBJ1-2|TRBV20-1
CSARDLLYGYTF
TGCAGTGCTAGAGACTTGCTATATGGCTACACCTTC
>NA|NA|TRBJ2-1|TRBV27
CASAAMVRDTYNEQFF
TGTGCCAGCGCTGCAATGGTGAGAGATACTTACAATGAGCAGTTCTTC
>NA|many|TRBJ2-4|TRBV5-1
CASSPEGGTPNIQYF
TGCGCCAGCAGCCCAGAAGGGGGGACCCCGAACATTCAGTACTTC
>NA|many|TRBJ2-1|TRBV4-1
CASSPYSGSSYNEQFF
TGCGCCAGCAGCCCATATAGTGGAAGCTCCTACAATGAGCAGTTCTTC
>NA|many|TRBJ1-5|TRBV20-1
CSASRQRDQPQHF
TGCAGTGCTAGCCGGCAGAGAGATCAGCCCCAGCATTTT
>TRBD1|many|TRBJ1-3|TRBV11-1
CASSLGTGGSGNTIYF
TGTGCCAGCAGCCTCGGGACAGGCGGCTCTGGAAACACCATATATTTT
>TRBD2|many|TRBJ2-3|TRBV13
CASSTRSPGLAGVVDTQYF
TGTGCCAGCAGCACACGAAGCCCGGGACTAGCGGGAGTGGTAGATACGCAGTATTTT
>NA|NA|TRBJ2-1|TRBV10-2
CASSEAGSYNEQFF
TGCGCCAGCAGTGAAGCGGGCTCCTACAATGAGCAGTTCTTC
>TRBD1|NA|TRBJ1-6|TRBV18
CASSPGTGGSSPLHF
TGTGCCAGCTCACCAGGGACAGGAGGGAGCTCACCCCTCCACTTT
>TRBD1|many|TRBJ2-1|TRBV7-2
CASSLFSRGNEQFF
TGTGCCAGCAGCTTGTTTTCCAGGGGGAATGAGCAGTTCTTC
>TRBD2|many|TRBJ2-5|TRBV7-2
CASSSGLAGGGETQYF
TGTGCCAGCAGCTCGGGACTAGCGGGAGGGGGAGAGACCCAGTACTTC
>TRBD1|many|TRBJ2-1|TRBV7-9
CASGAGTGVFHEQFF
TGTGCCAGCGGGGCCGGGACAGGGGTTTTCCATGAGCAGTTCTTC
>NA|many|TRBJ1-4|TRBV19
CASSIRGLSNEKLFF
TGTGCCAGTAGTATTAGGGGTCTTTCTAATGAAAAACTGTTTTTT
>TRBD1|NA|TRBJ1-6|TRBV15
CATSRPTGNSPLHF
TGTGCCACCAGCAGGCCGACAGGGAATTCACCCCTCCACTTT
>NA|many|TRBJ2-7|TRBV20-1
CSATPGDEQYF
TGCAGTGCTACGCCCGGGGACGAGCAGTACTTC
>NA|NA|TRBJ2-3|TRBV3-1
CASSQRPTMMGELFTQYF
TGTGCCAGCAGCCAACGCCCTACGATGATGGGGGAGCTGTTTACGCAGTATTTT
>TRBD2|many|TRBJ2-1|TRBV20-1
CSASGGANNEQFF
TGCAGTGCTAGCGGGGGGGCCAACAATGAGCAGTTCTTC
>NA|many|TRBJ2-7|TRBV20-1
CSARDSREPSYEQYF
TGCAGTGCTAGAGATAGTAGGGAACCATCCTACGAGCAGTACTTC
>NA|many|TRBJ2-2|TRBV7-3
CASSLGLAVGELFF
TGTGCCAGCAGCTTAGGGCTAGCAGTCGGGGAGCTGTTTTTT
>TRBD2|NA|TRBJ2-4|TRBV12-3/TRBV12-4
CASSLSLAASKNIQYF
TGTGCCAGCAGCCTTAGCCTAGCGGCTTCCAAAAACATTCAGTACTTC
>NA|many|TRBJ1-5|TRBV4-1
CASSQLENSNQPQHF
TGCGCCAGCAGCCAATTGGAGAATAGCAATCAGCCCCAGCATTTT
>NA|many|TRBJ2-7|TRBV7-9
CASSLGSGNYEQYF
TGTGCCAGCAGCTTAGGATCAGGGAACTACGAGCAGTACTTC
>NA|many|TRBJ2-3|TRBV7-8
CASSLAAAGRDTQYF
TGTGCCAGCAGCTTAGCCGCCGCGGGAAGGGATACGCAGTATTTT
>TRBD1|many|TRBJ2-7|TRBV6-1
CASSHDRGLYEQYF
TGTGCCAGCAGTCATGACAGGGGGCTCTACGAGCAGTACTTC
>TRBD1|once|TRBJ2-7|TRBV28
CASSRGQGAYEQYF
TGTGCCAGCAGTCGGGGACAGGGGGCTTATGAGCAGTACTTC
>TRBD1|NA|TRBJ1-1|TRBV3-1
CASSQEWQGAAAFF
TGTGCCAGCAGCCAAGAATGGCAGGGGGCTGCTGCTTTCTTT
>TRBD2|NA|TRBJ2-7|TRBV2
CASRRTSTINEQYF
TGTGCCAGCAGGAGGACTAGTACGATTAACGAGCAGTACTTC
>TRBD2|many|TRBJ2-3|TRBV11-3
CASSPRTSDTDTQYF
TGTGCCAGCAGCCCACGGACTAGCGACACAGATACGCAGTATTTT
>NA|many|TRBJ2-1|TRBV5-1
CASSFLIQGLQSYNEQFF
TGCGCCAGCAGCTTTCTTATACAGGGCCTACAATCCTACAATGAGCAGTTCTTC
>NA|many|TRBJ2-1|TRBV5-1
CASSLGRGWGSGEQFF
TGCGCCAGCAGCTTGGGTAGAGGGTGGGGATCAGGTGAGCAGTTCTTC
>NA|many|TRBJ2-2|TRBV6-1
CATYLPNTGELFF
TGTGCCACCTATTTACCGAACACCGGGGAGCTGTTTTTT
>NA|many|TRBJ2-7|TRBV19
CASSMGATYEQYF
TGTGCCAGTAGTATGGGCGCTACCTACGAGCAGTACTTC